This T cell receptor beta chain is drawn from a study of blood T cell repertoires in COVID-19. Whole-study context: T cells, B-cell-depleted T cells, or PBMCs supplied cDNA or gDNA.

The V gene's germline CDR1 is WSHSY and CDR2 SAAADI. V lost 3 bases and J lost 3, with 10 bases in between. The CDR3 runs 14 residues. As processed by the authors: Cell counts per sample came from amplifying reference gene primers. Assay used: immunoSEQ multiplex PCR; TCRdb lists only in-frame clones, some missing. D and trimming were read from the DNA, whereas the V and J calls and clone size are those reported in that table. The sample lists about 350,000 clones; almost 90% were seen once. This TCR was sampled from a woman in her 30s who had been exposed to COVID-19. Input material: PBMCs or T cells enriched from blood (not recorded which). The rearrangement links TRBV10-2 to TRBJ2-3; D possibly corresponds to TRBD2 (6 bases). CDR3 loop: CASSDSRGTDTQYF. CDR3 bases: TGCGCCAGCAGTGACTCCCGGGGGACAGATACGCAGTATTTT.